This T cell receptor (beta chain) stems from a study of blood T cells in healthy people across ages. Study-wide findings and caveats: Total diversity from one million sequenced T cells was likely underestimated.

This clonotype has a count of ten or more. The antigen remains unidentified. Donors ranged from about 6 to 95 years old and were healthy Caucasians in Russia. Next came a second PCR, run for about 6 to 12 cycles, which used a sample-barcoded 5' primer along with a J-beta primer mix. Each cDNA molecule was tagged by a template-switch adaptor that had 12 random nucleotides. From each sample, at least 3 million paired-end reads containing CDR3 were obtained. MiXCR, run by TCRdb on the 5' RACE reads, gives a single entry per CDR3 protein. The sample has fewer than 800,000 distinct CDR3 sequences, roughly 20% seen once. This CDR3 is built from 13 residues. V lost 0 bases to trimming and J lost 3 bases, with 8 bases between them. Germline CDR1 reads DFQATT; CDR2 reads SNEGSKA (reference sequence).

The rearrangement uses TRBV20-1 and TRBJ2-5; D ambiguous. Sequenced material: blood. The source of this sequence is a man in his 70s in good health. In DNA, the CDR3 is TGCAGTGCTAGAGATCCCTTCAAAGAGACCCAGTACTTC. Protein product: CSARDPFKETQYF.